These T cell receptor beta chains were read from a single sample in a study of T cell responses to AZD1222 COVID-19 vaccine. The protocol was immunoSEQ multiplex PCR, while the TCRdb copy is restricted to in-frame clones and leaves out a portion. The table includes more than 80,000 clones, around 90% detected once. The source was peripheral blood, collected on day 0 of AZD1222 vaccination. All receptors derive from an adult in good health. Both conserved end residues are part of each CDR3. A D gene is named only where the DNA matches it firmly. A clone size is listed for some rows: how often the clone was seen (once, few, many), or a class if it is expanded.

V: TRBV25-1
D: -
J: TRBJ2-6
size: -
CDR3: CASSEYTGPGANVLTF
DNA: TGTGCCAGCAGTGAATATACAGGCCCCGGGGCCAACGTCCTGACTTTC

V: TRBV6-2/TRBV6-3
D: -
J: TRBJ1-5
size: -
CDR3: CASSYAQQGGINQPQHF
DNA: TGTGCCAGCAGTTACGCCCAACAGGGTGGGATTAATCAGCCCCAGCATTTT

V: TRBV5-6
D: TRBD1
J: TRBJ2-7
size: -
CDR3: CASTPTGRHYEQYF
DNA: TGTGCCAGCACCCCGACAGGGCGGCACTACGAGCAGTACTTC

V: TRBV5-1
D: -
J: TRBJ1-1
size: -
CDR3: CASGEGSFTEAFF
DNA: TGCGCCTCCGGGGAAGGGAGTTTCACTGAAGCTTTCTTT

V: TRBV13
D: TRBD1
J: TRBJ1-6
size: once
CDR3: CASSSTGNNSPLHF
DNA: TGTGCCAGCAGCTCGACAGGGAATAATTCACCCCTCCACTTT

V: TRBV10-3
D: TRBD2
J: TRBJ2-3
size: -
CDR3: CAISGGVSDTQYF
DNA: TGTGCCATCAGCGGGGGGGTCTCAGATACGCAGTATTTT

V: TRBV5-4
D: -
J: TRBJ2-2
size: -
CDR3: CASSFGGLANTGELFF
DNA: TGTGCCAGCAGCTTCGGGGGGCTCGCGAACACCGGGGAGCTGTTTTTT

V: TRBV5-4
D: -
J: TRBJ1-2
size: once
CDR3: CASSPGGTNYGYTF
DNA: TGTGCCAGCAGCCCTGGGGGGACAAACTATGGCTACACCTTC

V: TRBV12-5
D: TRBD1
J: TRBJ2-3
size: -
CDR3: CASGFGQGTFTDTQYF
DNA: TGTGCTAGTGGTTTTGGACAGGGGACCTTCACAGATACGCAGTATTTT

V: TRBV5-5
D: -
J: TRBJ2-2
size: -
CDR3: CAGSANTGELFF
DNA: TGTGCCGGATCAGCGAACACCGGGGAGCTGTTTTTT

V: TRBV9
D: -
J: TRBJ1-3
size: -
CDR3: CASSVVGQGNTIYF
DNA: TGTGCCAGCAGCGTAGTAGGGCAGGGAAACACCATATATTTT

V: TRBV18
D: TRBD1
J: TRBJ2-1
size: -
CDR3: CASSPGTAINEQFF
DNA: TGTGCCAGCTCACCCGGGACAGCAATTAATGAGCAGTTCTTC

V: TRBV5-4
D: -
J: TRBJ2-1
size: -
CDR3: CASSSHPVPPYNEQFF
DNA: TGTGCCAGCAGCTCCCACCCGGTTCCCCCCTACAATGAGCAGTTCTTC

V: TRBV7-3
D: TRBD1
J: TRBJ1-1
size: -
CDR3: CASSLDRMNTEAFF
DNA: TGTGCCAGCAGCTTGGACAGGATGAACACTGAAGCTTTCTTT

V: TRBV10-3
D: -
J: TRBJ1-3
size: -
CDR3: CAISEGPLSGNTIYF
DNA: TGTGCCATCAGTGAAGGGCCCCTCTCTGGAAACACCATATATTTT

V: TRBV27
D: -
J: TRBJ1-5
size: -
CDR3: CASSPGTGADQPQHF
DNA: TGTGCCAGCAGCCCCGGGACGGGAGCAGATCAGCCCCAGCATTTT

V: TRBV9
D: TRBD1
J: TRBJ1-1
size: -
CDR3: CARRVGGAGGPMNTEAFF
DNA: TGTGCCCGCCGCGTAGGGGGGGCAGGGGGCCCGATGAACACTGAAGCTTTCTTT

V: TRBV19
D: -
J: TRBJ2-2
size: -
CDR3: CASSIGPGNTGELFF
DNA: TGTGCCAGTAGTATCGGGCCCGGGAACACCGGGGAGCTGTTTTTT

V: TRBV5-1
D: TRBD1
J: TRBJ1-2
size: few
CDR3: CASSSSRGQNGYTF
DNA: TGCGCCAGCAGCTCCTCCAGGGGGCAGAATGGCTACACCTTC

V: TRBV7-2
D: -
J: TRBJ1-2
size: -
CDR3: CASSLDGHGYTF
DNA: TGTGCCAGCAGCTTAGATGGGCATGGCTACACCTTC

V: TRBV6-5
D: TRBD1
J: TRBJ2-7
size: -
CDR3: CASSSRQGGEQYF
DNA: TGTGCCAGCAGTTCCCGACAGGGTGGCGAGCAGTACTTC

V: TRBV7-2
D: TRBD1
J: TRBJ1-2
size: -
CDR3: CASSLEGQGGNGYTF
DNA: TGTGCCAGCAGCTTAGAAGGACAGGGGGGAAATGGCTACACCTTC

V: TRBV3-1/TRBV3-2
D: -
J: TRBJ1-3
size: few
CDR3: CASSLNPNGNTIYF
DNA: TGTGCCAGCAGCCTCAACCCTAATGGAAACACCATATATTTT

V: TRBV3-1/TRBV3-2
D: -
J: TRBJ1-2
size: -
CDR3: CASSQSGTENYGYTF
DNA: TGTGCCAGCAGCCAGTCAGGGACGGAAAACTATGGCTACACCTTC

V: TRBV7-8
D: -
J: TRBJ1-1
size: -
CDR3: CASSFNMNTEAFF
DNA: TGTGCCAGCAGCTTTAACATGAACACTGAAGCTTTCTTT

V: TRBV7-9
D: -
J: TRBJ1-1
size: -
CDR3: CASSAATGYVRAFF
DNA: TGTGCCAGCAGCGCCGCGACAGGATACGTGCGAGCTTTCTTT

V: TRBV6-2/TRBV6-3
D: -
J: TRBJ2-2
size: -
CDR3: CASSYFRDYTGELFF
DNA: TGTGCCAGCAGTTACTTCAGGGACTACACCGGGGAGCTGTTTTTT

V: TRBV19
D: -
J: TRBJ2-7
size: -
CDR3: CASCPGRAPYEQYF
DNA: TGTGCCAGCTGCCCCGGCAGGGCCCCCTACGAGCAGTACTTC

V: TRBV7-8
D: -
J: TRBJ2-1
size: -
CDR3: CASSLFGRVELKDTEQFF
DNA: TGTGCCAGCAGCTTATTCGGCAGGGTCGAACTAAAAGATACTGAGCAGTTCTTC

V: TRBV18
D: -
J: TRBJ2-5
size: -
CDR3: CASSPPYQETQYF
DNA: TGTGCCAGCTCACCACCGTACCAAGAGACCCAGTACTTC

V: TRBV5-1
D: -
J: TRBJ2-1
size: -
CDR3: CASSLGEAPVNEQFF
DNA: TGCGCCAGCAGCTTAGGGGAGGCCCCCGTTAATGAGCAGTTCTTC

V: TRBV14
D: -
J: TRBJ1-1
size: -
CDR3: CASSQDLTAEAFF
DNA: TGTGCCAGCAGCCAAGATCTAACAGCTGAAGCTTTCTTT

V: TRBV11-3
D: -
J: TRBJ1-1
size: -
CDR3: CASSPRRDTEAFF
DNA: TGTGCCAGCAGCCCGCGACGGGACACTGAAGCTTTCTTT

V: TRBV28
D: -
J: TRBJ1-4
size: -
CDR3: CASRVEDRTNEKLFF
DNA: TGTGCCAGCAGGGTGGAAGACAGAACTAATGAAAAACTGTTTTTT

V: TRBV2
D: -
J: TRBJ1-2
size: -
CDR3: CASSGDSALGYGYTF
DNA: TGTGCCAGCAGTGGAGACAGTGCTTTAGGCTATGGCTACACCTTC

V: TRBV10-3
D: TRBD1
J: TRBJ1-4
size: -
CDR3: CAISGGQVDEKLFF
DNA: TGTGCCATCAGTGGAGGACAGGTGGATGAAAAACTGTTTTTT

V: TRBV5-4
D: TRBD1
J: TRBJ1-6
size: -
CDR3: CASSSGQGDSPLHF
DNA: TGTGCCAGCAGCTCTGGACAGGGCGATTCACCCCTCCACTTT

V: TRBV7-3
D: -
J: TRBJ2-2
size: -
CDR3: CASSFSGNTGELFF
DNA: TGTGCCAGCAGCTTTAGCGGGAACACCGGGGAGCTGTTTTTT

V: TRBV3-1/TRBV3-2
D: -
J: TRBJ1-2
size: -
CDR3: CASSQLGSVGGHYTF
DNA: TGTGCCAGCAGCCAATTAGGTAGTGTGGGGGGCCACTACACCTTC

V: TRBV19
D: -
J: TRBJ1-1
size: -
CDR3: CASSRVPNTEAFF
DNA: TGTGCCAGTAGTAGGGTTCCGAACACTGAAGCTTTCTTT